This T cell receptor beta chain was found in a study of CD8 T cells in Susac syndrome. Reverse transcription of about 0.45 to 1 ug RNA used random hexamers. Amplification of TCR beta CDR3 spanned 54 Vbeta and 13 Jbeta via immunoSEQ multiplex PCR. Each CDR3 protein gets one entry after TCRdb re-called the immunoSEQ multiplex PCR reads with MiXCR. The sample has roughly 47,000 distinct CDR3 sequences; almost 95% are singletons. TCR beta sequences were obtained from blood CD8+ and CD4+ T cells. This CDR3 region has 13 residues. V gave up 6 bases and J gave up 4 bases; unmatched junction bases: 4. The germline gives CDR1 SQVTM, CDR2 ANQGSEA. Study-wide points: As acknowledged by the study, its TCR sequencing and HLA analysis included a relatively small number of individuals.

This clonotype came up once. What it binds is unknown. The TCR originated in a human donor in good health. This sequence joins TRBV29-1 and TRBJ2-1, with TRBD2 matching 9 bases. Sequencing used CD8+ T cells from PBMCs. CDR3 bases: TGCAGCGTATCTAGCGGGGATTACAATGAGCAGTTCTTC. This encodes CSVSSGDYNEQFF.